The clone carrying this T cell receptor beta chain has only a few counts. As yet, its antigen is unknown. MiXCR, run by TCRdb on the reads, gives a single entry per CDR3 protein. In the table there are 800,000 to 950,000 distinct CDR3 sequences, around a third of which are singletons. The data belong to a study of T cell repertoires in cytomegalovirus infection. Study context: The authors relied on CMV epitopes, both recently identified HLA-C-restricted and well-studied HLA-B-restricted.

Study findings and constraints: In two of eight donors, the top clonotype was HLA-C-restricted CMV-specific. Identification of carriers of CMV plus the relevant HLA was achieved through cumulative public TCR beta family frequency.

J lost 10 bases, V lost 3 bases, and 8 bases had no gene match. Germline-derived CDR1 and CDR2 are MGHRA and YSYEKL. The CDR3 runs 15 residues. The chain uses TRBV4-1 and TRBJ1-4; 10 bases are a match to TRBD1. The clonotype originates from a human donor in good health (CMV status not recorded). Some clones in this sample may be carry-over from other donors' samples. This sample comprised cultured CD8+ T cells from PBMCs, obtained from culture after CMV antigen stimulation. The CDR3 DNA reads TGCGCCAGCAGCCAGACTGAAGGACAGGGGGGAAAACTGTTTTTT. Translation gives CASSQTEGQGGKLFF.